The TCR beta chain under discussion was sequenced for a study of control samples from healthy donors and cancer patients. Here immunoSEQ multiplex PCR was the method, and the copy in TCRdb shows in-frame clones only, minus some. The table records approximately 150,000 clones, over 90% of them present only once. The length of the CDR3 is 15 residues. V lost 3 bases to trimming and J lost 2 bases; unmatched junction nucleotides: 3. Germline CDR1 and CDR2: MNHNY and SVGAGI (reference sequence). The sample was blood. The receptor comes from a woman aged 25-40 years in good health. The chain links TRBV6-6 to TRBJ1-5; 8 bases line up with TRBD1. This chain's CDR3 is CASSYPGQGNQPQHF. The CDR3 DNA is TGTGCCAGCAGTTATCCGGGACAGGGCAATCAGCCCCAGCATTTT.